This T cell receptor beta chain was observed in a study of tumor-infiltrating lymphocytes in oesophageal squamous cell carcinoma (dated by TCRdb to 2016 to 2018). Taken from the germline V gene, the CDR1 and CDR2 loops are MNHNS and SASEGT. The CDR3 sequence holds 15 residues, the cysteine and phenylalanine included. Only CDR3 DNA is held: 45 bases, read in frame from base 1. This clonotype occurred many times. Its antigen is still unknown. This may stem from a read error, because a much larger clone lies one nucleotide away. Receptors were amplified or captured by PCR. This sample was sequenced with an Illumina HiSeq 2000. The raw public data were reprocessed by TCRdb itself: fastp quality trimming at Q25, MiXCR clonotype calling, in-frame beta chains only. Rows are combined by CDR3 protein, so each entry shows the most common genes and DNA. A total of over 10,000 distinct CDR3 sequences appear in this sample, over 50% of them only once. The ten largest clonotypes hold approximately 30% of the sample.

This TCR was recovered from a female donor with esophageal squamous cell carcinoma. The rearranged segments are TRBV6-1 and TRBJ2-1; the D gene cannot be resolved reliably. The tail of the sequence fits TRBJ2-7 better, so the J call may be wrong. The sequenced sample consisted of esophageal tumor tissue. The CDR3 protein is CASSYGVSSYNEQYF. The nucleotide sequence is TGTGCCAGCAGTTACGGAGTTAGCTCCTACAATGAGCAGTACTTC.